Following are 16 T cell receptor beta chains from one sample sequenced in a study of T cell responses to AZD1222 COVID-19 vaccine. Libraries were prepared by immunoSEQ multiplex PCR; TCRdb keeps only in-frame clonotypes and omits some of them. This repertoire shows over 70,000 clones, around 90% found once; its top ten account for less than 6%. The specimen comprised peripheral blood, sampled on day 0 of AZD1222 vaccination. The receptors derive from an adult in good health.

This clone was recorded only once. The chain recombines TRBV3-1 (or the pseudogene TRBV3-2) with TRBJ1-2, with D tentatively TRBD1 (6 bases). Per germline, CDR1 LGHDT and CDR2 YNNKEL (reference sequence). The germline V and J ends were trimmed by 6 bases and 7 bases, with 18 bases remaining between them. This CDR3 spans 14 amino acids. CDR3 sequence (DNA): TGTGCCAGCAGGTTACTCGGGGACACGGGTGGCTACACCTTC. Translation gives CASRLLGDTGGYTF.

The rearrangement links TRBV5-1 to TRBJ2-3; D may be TRBD1 (5 bases). Germline V gives CDR1 SGHRS, CDR2 YFSETQ. There are 14 residues in the CDR3. V was clipped by 1 base and J by 3 bases, with 9 bases between them. The CDR3 region has the DNA TGCGCCAGCAGCTTGCCAGGGCGGACAGATACGCAGTATTTT. It codes for CASSLPGRTDTQYF.

This CDR3 reads CASSLGQAGNTIYF. The CDR3 DNA reads TGCGCCAGCAGCTTGGGCCAAGCTGGAAACACCATATATTTT. This chain links TRBV5-1 with TRBJ1-3; D unresolved. CDR3 length: 14 residues. Germline loops: CDR1 SGHRS, CDR2 YFSETQ. The ends were cut back, 0 bases at V and 2 bases at J, with 6 bases in the middle.

The rearrangement uses TRBV21-1 and TRBJ1-1; the table gives TRBD1 as D, unverified against the DNA. TRBV21-1 has pseudogene status. The CDR3 runs 16 residues. The CDR3 coding sequence is TGTGCCAGCAGAAAAGACAGGGGGAGGTTGAACACTGAAGCTTTCTTT. Amino acids: CASRKDRGRLNTEAFF.

The chain joins TRBV4-2 to TRBJ2-5; TRBD1 is a possible D gene (6 bases). With 1 base removed from V and 2 bases from J, the gap between germline ends came to 14 bases. The CDR3 spans 16 residues. The germline CDR1 and CDR2 sequences are LGHNA and YNFKEQ. CDR3 nucleotides: TGTGCCAGCAGCCAAGCGGCAGGGGTCAGTCAAGAGACCCAGTACTTC. Amino acids: CASSQAAGVSQETQYF.

This CDR3 is CASSQDGGQGYRGYTF. Here the CDR3 DNA reads TGTGCCAGCAGCCAAGATGGGGGACAGGGATATCGTGGCTACACCTTC. The chain carries TRBV3-1 (or the pseudogene TRBV3-2) and TRBJ1-2; 9 positions agree with TRBD1. The CDR3 covers 16 residues. With V trimmed by 0 bases and J by 7 bases, 9 bases remained unmatched. Per the germline V gene, CDR1 is LGHDT and CDR2 is YNNKEL (reference sequence).

The chain combines TRBV15 with TRBJ1-1; a possible D gene is TRBD1 (5 bases). Germline CDR1 LNHNV, CDR2 YYDKDF (reference sequence). CDR3 size: 14 residues. V was trimmed by 1 base and J by 1 base, leaving 7 bases between them. As DNA, the CDR3 is TGTGCCACCAGCAGAGCAGGGTGGAACACTGAAGCTTTCTTT. Its translation: CATSRAGWNTEAFF.

The chain has TRBV11-2 and TRBJ2-7; D unresolved. Germline assignment: CDR1 SGHAT and CDR2 FQNNGV. The length of the CDR3 is 14 residues. V shed 1 base and J shed 3 bases, with 10 bases lying between them. CDR3: CASSLGGQIYEQYF. CDR3 nucleotide sequence: TGTGCCAGCAGCTTAGGCGGTCAGATCTACGAGCAGTACTTC.

V usage is TRBV9 and J usage is TRBJ1-2; a weak D match, TRBD1 (6 bases). Germline values: CDR1 SGDLS, CDR2 YYNGEE. The CDR3 is 12 amino acids. Trimming stripped 5 bases from V and 7 bases from J, with 12 bases between. This CDR3 is CASRQGGGGYTF. The CDR3 DNA reads TGTGCCAGCAGACAGGGAGGAGGTGGCTACACCTTC. The variable domain in full, completed from reference TRBV9 and TRBJ1-2, reads DSGVTQTPKHLITATGQRVTLRCSPRSGDLSVYWYQQSLDQGLQFLIQYYNGEERAKGNILERFSAQQFPDLHSELNLSSLELGDSALYFCASRQGGGGYTFGSGTRLTVV.

The chain combines TRBV27 with TRBJ2-2; 8 bases are shared with TRBD1. The V segment lost 2 bases and the J segment 0 bases; nucleotides outside the gene matches: 14. The CDR3 runs 20 residues. In germline, CDR1 is MNHEY, CDR2 SMNVEV (reference sequence). The CDR3 loop reads CASSLRGRGLRPPNTGELFF. In DNA form, the CDR3 reads TGTGCCAGCAGTTTAAGAGGCAGGGGGCTTCGGCCCCCGAACACCGGGGAGCTGTTTTTT.

The chain combines TRBV28 with TRBJ2-2; 7 bases are a match to TRBD2. Germline V gives CDR1 MDHEN, CDR2 SYDVKM. With 8 bases clipped from V and 4 bases from J, the junction kept 4 bases outside the gene matches. This CDR3 contains 13 residues. This CDR3 reads CASGLGATGELFF. The CDR3 bases are TGTGCCAGCGGACTAGGTGCCACCGGGGAGCTGTTTTTT.

The chain has TRBV10-3 and TRBJ2-7; D not resolved. The CDR3 length is 12 residues. The germline CDR1 and CDR2 sequences are ENHRY and SYGVKD. V was cut by 7 bases and J by 2 bases, with 9 bases left in between. CDR3 in DNA: TGTGCCATCAAGACAAACGCCTACGAGCAGTACTTC. It is translated as CAIKTNAYEQYF.

The V call is TRBV29-1, the J call TRBJ2-7, with a tentative D call TRBD2 (7 bases). Germline CDR1 reads SQVTM; CDR2 reads ANQGSEA. The CDR3 is 13 residues long. With 4 bases removed from V and 2 bases from J, the gap between germline ends came to 12 bases. CDR3 sequence: CSVGGGPAYEQYF. As DNA, the CDR3 is TGCAGCGTTGGGGGGGGCCCCGCCTACGAGCAGTACTTC.

The gene calls are TRBV12-3 or TRBV12-4 and TRBJ1-1; D might be TRBD1 (5 bases). The CDR3 length is 12 residues. Trimming stripped 6 bases from V and 4 bases from J, with 9 bases between. CDR3 region: CASRSGFTEAFF. The CDR3 DNA reads TGTGCCAGCAGATCAGGGTTCACTGAAGCTTTCTTT.

The V call is TRBV4-3, the J call TRBJ1-4; D is ambiguous. This CDR3 spans 15 amino acids. With 0 bases removed from V and 0 bases from J, the gap between germline ends came to 5 bases. The germline CDR1 and CDR2 sequences are LGHNA and YSLEER. CDR3 sequence (DNA): TGCGCCAGCAGCCAAGATACCGCAACTAATGAAAAACTGTTTTTT. Translating gives CASSQDTATNEKLFF.

This clone was detected once. The identical CDR3 is also encoded by other nucleotide sequences in the sample. The V gene is TRBV12-3 or TRBV12-4, the J gene TRBJ1-1, with D uncertain. The V end was cut by 6 bases, the J end by 5 bases, with 13 bases between. CDR3 size: 13 residues. The CDR3 bases are TGTGCCAGCAGCCTCCAGCGGGCGACTGAAGCTTTCTTT. It is translated as CASSLQRATEAFF.